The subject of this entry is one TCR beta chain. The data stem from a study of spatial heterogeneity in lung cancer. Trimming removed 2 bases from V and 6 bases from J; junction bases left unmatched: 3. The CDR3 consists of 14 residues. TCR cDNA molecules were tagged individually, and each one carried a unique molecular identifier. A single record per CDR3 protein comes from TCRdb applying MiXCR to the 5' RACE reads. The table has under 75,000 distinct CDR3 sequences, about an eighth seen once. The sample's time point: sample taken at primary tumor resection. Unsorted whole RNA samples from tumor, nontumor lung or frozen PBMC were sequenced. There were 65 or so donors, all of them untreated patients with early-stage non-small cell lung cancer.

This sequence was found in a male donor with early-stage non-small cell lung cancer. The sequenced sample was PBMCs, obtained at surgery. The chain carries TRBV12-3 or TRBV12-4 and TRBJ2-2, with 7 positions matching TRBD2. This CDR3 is CASSLNSGAGELFF. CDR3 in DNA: TGTGCCAGCAGTTTAAACAGCGGGGCCGGGGAGCTGTTTTTT.